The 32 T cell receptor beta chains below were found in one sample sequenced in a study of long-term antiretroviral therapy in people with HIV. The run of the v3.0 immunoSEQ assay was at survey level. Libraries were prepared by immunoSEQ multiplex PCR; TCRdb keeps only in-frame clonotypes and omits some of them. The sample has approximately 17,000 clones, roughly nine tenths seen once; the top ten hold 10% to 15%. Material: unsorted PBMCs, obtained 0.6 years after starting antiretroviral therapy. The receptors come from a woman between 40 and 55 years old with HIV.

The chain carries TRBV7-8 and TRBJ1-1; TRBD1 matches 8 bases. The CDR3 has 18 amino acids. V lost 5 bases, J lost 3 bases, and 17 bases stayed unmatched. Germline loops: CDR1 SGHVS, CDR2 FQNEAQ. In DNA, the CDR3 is TGTGCCAGCAGCAAGCTTCTTACTTCGGGACAGGTGTACACTGAAGCTTTCTTT. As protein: CASSKLLTSGQVYTEAFF.

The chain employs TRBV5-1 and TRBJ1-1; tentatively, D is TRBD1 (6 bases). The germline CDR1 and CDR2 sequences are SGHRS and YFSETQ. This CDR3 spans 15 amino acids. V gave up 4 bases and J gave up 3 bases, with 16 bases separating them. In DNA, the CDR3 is TGCGCCAGCAGCCGTGAGGGGGGGCCGGACACTGAAGCTTTCTTT. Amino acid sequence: CASSREGGPDTEAFF.

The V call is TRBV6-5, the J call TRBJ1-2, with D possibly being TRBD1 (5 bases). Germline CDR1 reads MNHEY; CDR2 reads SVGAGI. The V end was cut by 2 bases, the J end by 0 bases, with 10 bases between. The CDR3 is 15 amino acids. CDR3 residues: CASSYTVGANYGYTF. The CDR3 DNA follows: TGTGCCAGCAGTTACACAGTGGGGGCTAACTATGGCTACACCTTC.

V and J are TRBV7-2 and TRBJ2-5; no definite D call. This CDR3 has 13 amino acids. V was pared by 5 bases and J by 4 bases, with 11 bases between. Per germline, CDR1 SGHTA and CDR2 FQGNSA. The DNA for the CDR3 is TGTGCCAGCAGCCAAACGATAGGAGAGACCCAGTACTTC. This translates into CASSQTIGETQYF.

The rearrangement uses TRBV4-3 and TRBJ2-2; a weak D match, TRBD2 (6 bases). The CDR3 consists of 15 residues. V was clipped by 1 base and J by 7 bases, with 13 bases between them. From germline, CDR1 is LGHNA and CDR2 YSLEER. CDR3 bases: TGCGCCAGCAGCCAAGGAGGTAGCGGTATCGGGGAGCTGTTTTTT. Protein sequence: CASSQGGSGIGELFF.

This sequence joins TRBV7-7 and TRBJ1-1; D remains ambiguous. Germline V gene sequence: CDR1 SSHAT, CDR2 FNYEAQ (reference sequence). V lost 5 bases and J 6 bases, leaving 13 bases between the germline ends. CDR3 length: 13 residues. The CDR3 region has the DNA TGTGCCAGCAGCCTTGGGGAGGGCGCTGAAGCTTTCTTT. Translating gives CASSLGEGAEAFF.

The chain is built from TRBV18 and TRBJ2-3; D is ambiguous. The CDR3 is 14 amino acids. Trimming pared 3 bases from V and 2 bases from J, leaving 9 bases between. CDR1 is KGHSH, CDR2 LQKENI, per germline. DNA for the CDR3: TGTGCCAGCTCACCCGTGATTGACACAGATACGCAGTATTTT. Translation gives CASSPVIDTDTQYF.

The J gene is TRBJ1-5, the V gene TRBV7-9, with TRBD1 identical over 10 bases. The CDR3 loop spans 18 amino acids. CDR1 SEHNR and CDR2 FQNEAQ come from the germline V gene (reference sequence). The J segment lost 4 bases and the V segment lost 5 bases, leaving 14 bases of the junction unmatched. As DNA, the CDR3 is TGTGCCAGCAGCCCATCTCCTGAGACAGGGGGCGAAAATCAGCCCCAGCATTTT. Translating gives CASSPSPETGGENQPQHF. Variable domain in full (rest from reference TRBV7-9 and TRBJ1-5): DTGVSQNPRHKITKRGQNVTFRCDPISEHNRLYWYRQTLGQGPEFLTYFQNEAQLEKSRLLSDRFSAERPKGSFSTLEIQRTEQGDSAMYLCASSPSPETGGENQPQHFGDGTRLSIL.

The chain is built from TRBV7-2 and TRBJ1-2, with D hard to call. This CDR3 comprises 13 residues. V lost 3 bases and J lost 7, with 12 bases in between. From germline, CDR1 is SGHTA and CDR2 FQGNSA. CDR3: CASSLPTFGGYTF. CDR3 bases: TGTGCCAGCAGCTTGCCCACGTTTGGTGGCTACACCTTC.

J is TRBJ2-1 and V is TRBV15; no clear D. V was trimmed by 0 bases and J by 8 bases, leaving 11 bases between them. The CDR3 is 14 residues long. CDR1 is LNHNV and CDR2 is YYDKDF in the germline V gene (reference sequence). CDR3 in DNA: TGTGCCACCAGCAGAGATACGAAGGGCTATGAGCAGTTCTTC. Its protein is CATSRDTKGYEQFF. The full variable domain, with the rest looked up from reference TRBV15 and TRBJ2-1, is DAMVIQNPRYQVTQFGKPVTLSCSQTLNHNVMYWYQQKSSQAPKLLFHYYDKDFNNEADTPDNFQSRRPNTSFCFLDIRSPGLGDTAMYLCATSRDTKGYEQFFGPGTRLTVL.

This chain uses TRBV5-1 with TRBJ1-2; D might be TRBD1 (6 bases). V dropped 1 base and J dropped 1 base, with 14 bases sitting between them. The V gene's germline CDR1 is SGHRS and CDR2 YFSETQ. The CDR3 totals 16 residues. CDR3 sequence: CASSLTGAAGNYGYTF. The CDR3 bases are TGCGCCAGCAGCTTGACGGGGGCGGCGGGTAACTATGGCTACACCTTC.

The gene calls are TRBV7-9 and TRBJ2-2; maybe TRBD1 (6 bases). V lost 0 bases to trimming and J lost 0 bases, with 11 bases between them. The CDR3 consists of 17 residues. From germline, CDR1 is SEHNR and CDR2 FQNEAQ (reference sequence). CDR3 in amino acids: CASSLAVAGANTGELFF. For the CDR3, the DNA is TGTGCCAGCAGCTTAGCGGTCGCAGGGGCGAACACCGGGGAGCTGTTTTTT.

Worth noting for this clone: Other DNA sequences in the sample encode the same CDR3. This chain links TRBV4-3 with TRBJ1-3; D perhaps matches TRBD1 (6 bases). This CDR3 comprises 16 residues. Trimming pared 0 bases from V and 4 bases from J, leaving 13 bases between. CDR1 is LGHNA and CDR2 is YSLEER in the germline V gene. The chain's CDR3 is CASSQDPGDSGNTIYF. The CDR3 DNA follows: TGCGCCAGCAGCCAAGATCCAGGGGATTCCGGAAACACCATATATTTT.

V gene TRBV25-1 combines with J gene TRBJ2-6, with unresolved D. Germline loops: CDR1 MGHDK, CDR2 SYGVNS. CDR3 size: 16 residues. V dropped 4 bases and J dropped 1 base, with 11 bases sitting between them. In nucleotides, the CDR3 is TGTGCCAGCAGTGCCGAACACCTATCTGGGGCCAACGTCCTGACTTTC. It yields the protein CASSAEHLSGANVLTF. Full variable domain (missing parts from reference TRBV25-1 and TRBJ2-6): EADIYQTPRYLVIGTGKKITLECSQTMGHDKMYWYQQDPGMELHLIHYSYGVNSTEKGDLSSESTVSRIRTEHFPLTLESARPSHTSQYLCASSAEHLSGANVLTFGAGSRLTVL.

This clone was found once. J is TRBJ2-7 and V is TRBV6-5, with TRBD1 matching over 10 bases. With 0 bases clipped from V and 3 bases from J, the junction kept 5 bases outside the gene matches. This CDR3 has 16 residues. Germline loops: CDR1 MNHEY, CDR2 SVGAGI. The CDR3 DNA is TGTGCCAGCAGTTACTCAGCCGGGACAGGGGACTACGAGCAGTACTTC. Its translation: CASSYSAGTGDYEQYF.

This CDR3 reads CASSWPQGANTEAFF. Here the CDR3 DNA reads TGCGCCAGCAGCTGGCCCCAGGGGGCGAACACTGAAGCTTTCTTT. This chain uses TRBV5-1 with TRBJ1-1, with TRBD1 identical over 8 bases. This CDR3 comprises 15 residues. CDR1 is SGHRS and CDR2 is YFSETQ in the germline V gene. Trimming took 3 bases from V and 1 from J; bases not matched to a gene: 5.

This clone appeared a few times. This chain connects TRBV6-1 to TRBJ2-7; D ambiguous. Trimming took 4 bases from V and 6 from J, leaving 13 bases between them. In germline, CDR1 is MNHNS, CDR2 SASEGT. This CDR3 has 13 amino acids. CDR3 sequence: CASSVGQTGEQYF. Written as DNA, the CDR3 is TGTGCCAGCAGTGTAGGGCAGACGGGCGAGCAGTACTTC.

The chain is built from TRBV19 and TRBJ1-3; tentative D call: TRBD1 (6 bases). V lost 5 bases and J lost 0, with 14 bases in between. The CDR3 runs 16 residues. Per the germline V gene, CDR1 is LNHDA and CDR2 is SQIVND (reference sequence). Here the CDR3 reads CASSAPGTSSGNTIYF. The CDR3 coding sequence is TGTGCCAGTAGTGCGCCCGGGACAAGCTCTGGAAACACCATATATTTT.

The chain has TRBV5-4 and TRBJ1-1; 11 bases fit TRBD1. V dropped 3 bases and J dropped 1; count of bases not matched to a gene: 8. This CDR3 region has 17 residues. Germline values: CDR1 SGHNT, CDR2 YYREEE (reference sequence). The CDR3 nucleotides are TGTGCCAGCAGCTCCGGACAGGGGGCTCGTTCGAACACTGAAGCTTTCTTT. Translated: CASSSGQGARSNTEAFF.

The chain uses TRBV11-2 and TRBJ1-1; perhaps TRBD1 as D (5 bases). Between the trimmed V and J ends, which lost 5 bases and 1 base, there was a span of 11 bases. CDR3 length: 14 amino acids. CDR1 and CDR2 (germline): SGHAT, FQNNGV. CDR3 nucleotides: TGTGCCAGCAGCAATGGGGCAGGGAACACTGAAGCTTTCTTT. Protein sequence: CASSNGAGNTEAFF.

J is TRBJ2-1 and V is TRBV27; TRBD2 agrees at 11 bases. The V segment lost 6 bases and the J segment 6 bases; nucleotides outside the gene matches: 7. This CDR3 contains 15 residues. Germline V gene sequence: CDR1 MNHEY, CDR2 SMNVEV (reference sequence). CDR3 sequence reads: CASSLLAGATNEQFF. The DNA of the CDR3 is TGTGCCAGCAGCCTACTAGCGGGGGCTACCAATGAGCAGTTCTTC.

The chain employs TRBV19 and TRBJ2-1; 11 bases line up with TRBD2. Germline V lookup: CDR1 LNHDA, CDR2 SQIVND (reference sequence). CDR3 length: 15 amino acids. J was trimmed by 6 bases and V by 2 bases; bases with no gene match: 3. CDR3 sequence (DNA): TGTGCCAGTAGTATAAAGGGACTAGCGGTCAATGAGCAGTTCTTC. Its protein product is CASSIKGLAVNEQFF.

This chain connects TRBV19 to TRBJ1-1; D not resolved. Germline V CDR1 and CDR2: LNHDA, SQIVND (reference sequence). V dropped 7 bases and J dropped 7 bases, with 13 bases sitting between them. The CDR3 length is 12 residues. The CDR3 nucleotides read TGTGCCAGTACCTACGCGGAGGGTGAAGCTTTCTTT. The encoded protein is CASTYAEGEAFF.

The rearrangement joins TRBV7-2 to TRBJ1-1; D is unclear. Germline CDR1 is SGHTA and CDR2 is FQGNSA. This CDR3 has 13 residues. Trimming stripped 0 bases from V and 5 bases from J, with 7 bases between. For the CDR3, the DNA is TGTGCCAGCAGCTTAGCCCTGGGGACTGAAGCTTTCTTT. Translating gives CASSLALGTEAFF.

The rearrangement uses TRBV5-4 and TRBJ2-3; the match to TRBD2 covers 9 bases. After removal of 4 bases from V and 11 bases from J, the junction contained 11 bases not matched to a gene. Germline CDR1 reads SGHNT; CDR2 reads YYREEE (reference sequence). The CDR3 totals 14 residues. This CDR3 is CASSPSRGGGGQYF. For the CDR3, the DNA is TGTGCCAGCAGCCCAAGCCGCGGCGGGGGGGGGCAGTATTTT.

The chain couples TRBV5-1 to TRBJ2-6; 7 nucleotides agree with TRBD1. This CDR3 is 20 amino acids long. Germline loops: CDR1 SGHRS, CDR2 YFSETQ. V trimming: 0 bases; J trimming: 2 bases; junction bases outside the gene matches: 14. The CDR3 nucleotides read TGCGCCAGCAGCTTGGGTGCTTTATACAGGGGAATTGCTGGGGCCAACGTCCTGACTTTC. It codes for CASSLGALYRGIAGANVLTF.

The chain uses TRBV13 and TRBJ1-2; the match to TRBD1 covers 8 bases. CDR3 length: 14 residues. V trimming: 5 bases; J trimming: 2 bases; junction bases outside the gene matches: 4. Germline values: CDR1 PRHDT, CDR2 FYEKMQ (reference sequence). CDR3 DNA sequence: TGTGCCAGCAGCCCCGGACAGGGAAACTATGGCTACACCTTC. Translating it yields CASSPGQGNYGYTF.

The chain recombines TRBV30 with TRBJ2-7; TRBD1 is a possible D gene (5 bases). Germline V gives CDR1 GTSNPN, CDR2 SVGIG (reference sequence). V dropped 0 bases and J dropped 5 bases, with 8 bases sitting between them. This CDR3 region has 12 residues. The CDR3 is CAWSVYRHEQYF. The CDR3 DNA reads TGTGCCTGGAGTGTCTACAGGCACGAGCAGTACTTC.

The DNA of the CDR3 is TGTGCCAGCGTCCGAAGGCCTGCCGAAGGAGAGACCCAGTACTTC. Protein product: CASVRRPAEGETQYF. The gene calls are TRBV7-9 and TRBJ2-5, with D unresolved. Germline CDR1 reads SEHNR; CDR2 reads FQNEAQ (reference sequence). Trimming took off 8 bases at V and 4 bases at J, with 20 bases between the two ends. The CDR3 is made up of 15 amino acids.

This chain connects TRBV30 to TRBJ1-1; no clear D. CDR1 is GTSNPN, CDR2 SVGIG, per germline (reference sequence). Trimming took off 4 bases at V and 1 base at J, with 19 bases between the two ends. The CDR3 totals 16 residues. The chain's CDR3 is CAWKLQPFRENTEAFF. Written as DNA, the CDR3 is TGTGCCTGGAAACTGCAGCCATTCAGAGAGAACACTGAAGCTTTCTTT.

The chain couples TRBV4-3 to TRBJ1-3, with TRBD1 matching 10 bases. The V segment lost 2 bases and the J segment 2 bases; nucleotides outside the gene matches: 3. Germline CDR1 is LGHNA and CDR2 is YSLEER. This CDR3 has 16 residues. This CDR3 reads CASSQHDRGPGNTIYF. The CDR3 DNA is TGCGCCAGCAGCCAACATGACAGGGGGCCTGGAAACACCATATATTTT.

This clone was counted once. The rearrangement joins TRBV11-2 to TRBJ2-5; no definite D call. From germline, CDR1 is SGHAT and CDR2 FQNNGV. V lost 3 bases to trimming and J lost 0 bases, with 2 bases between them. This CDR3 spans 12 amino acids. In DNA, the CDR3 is TGTGCCAGCAGCTTGGACCAAGAGACCCAGTACTTC. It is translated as CASSLDQETQYF.